This T cell receptor (beta chain) was recorded in a study of T-cell reconstitution after alpha-beta-depleted transplantation in children. Unique molecular identifiers were used in preparing the TCRbeta library. TCRdb re-called the PCR reads with MiXCR, one entry per CDR3 protein. Of 150,000 to 250,000 distinct CDR3 sequences listed, about 15% were seen once; the top ten hold under 15%. As regards this clonotype: At one of its ends the junction is not consistent with the germline gene, which may arise from a read error.

The CDR3 totals 14 residues. Germline CDR1 reads SGHTA; CDR2 reads FQGNSA. This specimen consisted of PBMCs from the stem cell graft donor, obtained from the stem cell graft. The genes are TRBV7-2 and TRBJ2-3; D is tentatively TRBD1 or TRBD2 (5 bases each). The source of this sequence is a human donor who donated a stem cell graft to a child with acute lymphoblastic leukemia. The CDR3 sequence: CASSPRASTDAQYF. CDR3 bases: TGTGCCAGCAGCCCCAGGGCTAGCACAGATGCGCAGTATTTT.